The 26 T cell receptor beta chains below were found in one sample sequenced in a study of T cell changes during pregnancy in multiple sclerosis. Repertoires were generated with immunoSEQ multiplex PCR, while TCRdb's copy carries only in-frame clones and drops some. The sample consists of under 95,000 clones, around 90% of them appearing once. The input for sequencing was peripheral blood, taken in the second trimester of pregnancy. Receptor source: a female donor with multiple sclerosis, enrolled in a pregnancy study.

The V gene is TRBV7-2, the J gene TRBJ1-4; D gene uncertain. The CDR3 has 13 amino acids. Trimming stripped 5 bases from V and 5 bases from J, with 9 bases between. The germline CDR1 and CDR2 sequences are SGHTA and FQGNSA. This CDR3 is CASSRRRNEKLFF. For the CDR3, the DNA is TGTGCCAGCAGCCGGCGGCGCAATGAAAAACTGTTTTTT.

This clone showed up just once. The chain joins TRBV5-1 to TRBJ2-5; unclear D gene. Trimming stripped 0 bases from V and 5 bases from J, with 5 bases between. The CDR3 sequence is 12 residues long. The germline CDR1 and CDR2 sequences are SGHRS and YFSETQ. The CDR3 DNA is TGCGCCAGCAGCTTGGTTCAGGAGACCCAGTACTTC. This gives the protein CASSLVQETQYF.

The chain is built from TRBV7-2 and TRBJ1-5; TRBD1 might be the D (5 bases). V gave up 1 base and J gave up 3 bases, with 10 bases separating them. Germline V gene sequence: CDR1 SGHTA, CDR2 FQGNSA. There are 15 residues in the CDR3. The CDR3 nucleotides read TGTGCCAGCAGCTTAGGGGCAGGGATCAATCAGCCCCAGCATTTT. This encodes CASSLGAGINQPQHF.

The CDR3: CASSSFLVAGLKDTEAFF. The CDR3 DNA sequence: TGTGCCAGCAGCTCTTTTTTGGTCGCCGGGTTGAAGGACACTGAAGCTTTCTTT. The V gene is TRBV7-9, the J gene TRBJ1-1; the D is unclear. This CDR3 spans 18 amino acids. CDR1 and CDR2 from the germline V gene are SEHNR and FQNEAQ (reference sequence). Trimming pared 4 bases from V and 3 bases from J, leaving 24 bases between.

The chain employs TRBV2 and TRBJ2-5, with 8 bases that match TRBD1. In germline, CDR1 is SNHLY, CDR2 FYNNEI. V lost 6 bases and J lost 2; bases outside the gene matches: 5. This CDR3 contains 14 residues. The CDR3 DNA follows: TGTGCCAGCAGCCAGGGGGCGCGACAAGAGACCCAGTACTTC. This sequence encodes CASSQGARQETQYF.

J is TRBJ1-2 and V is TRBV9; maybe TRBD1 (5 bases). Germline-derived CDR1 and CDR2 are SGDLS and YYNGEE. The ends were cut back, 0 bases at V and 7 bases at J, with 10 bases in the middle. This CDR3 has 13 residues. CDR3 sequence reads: CASSVDRTGGYTF. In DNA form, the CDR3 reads TGTGCCAGCAGCGTAGACCGAACAGGTGGCTACACCTTC. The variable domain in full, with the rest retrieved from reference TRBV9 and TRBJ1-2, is DSGVTQTPKHLITATGQRVTLRCSPRSGDLSVYWYQQSLDQGLQFLIQYYNGEERAKGNILERFSAQQFPDLHSELNLSSLELGDSALYFCASSVDRTGGYTFGSGTRLTVV.

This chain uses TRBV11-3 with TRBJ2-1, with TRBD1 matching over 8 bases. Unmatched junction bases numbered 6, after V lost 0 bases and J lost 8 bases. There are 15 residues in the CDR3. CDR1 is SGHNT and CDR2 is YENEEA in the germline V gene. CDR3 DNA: TGTGCCAGCAGCTTAGACCACAGGGGGGTCGATGAGCAGTTCTTC. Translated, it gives CASSLDHRGVDEQFF.

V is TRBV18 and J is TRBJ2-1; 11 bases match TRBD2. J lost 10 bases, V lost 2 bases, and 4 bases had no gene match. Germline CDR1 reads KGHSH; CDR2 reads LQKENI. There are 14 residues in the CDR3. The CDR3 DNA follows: TGTGCCAGCTCACCAAATCTAGCGGGAGGCGAGCAGTTCTTC. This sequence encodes CASSPNLAGGEQFF.

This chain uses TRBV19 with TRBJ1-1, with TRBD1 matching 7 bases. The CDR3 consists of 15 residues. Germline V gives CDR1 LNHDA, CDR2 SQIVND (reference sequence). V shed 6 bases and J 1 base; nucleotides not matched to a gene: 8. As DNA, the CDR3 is TGTGCCAGTAGCCGGGACAGAGGGGGGAACACTGAAGCTTTCTTT. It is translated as CASSRDRGGNTEAFF.

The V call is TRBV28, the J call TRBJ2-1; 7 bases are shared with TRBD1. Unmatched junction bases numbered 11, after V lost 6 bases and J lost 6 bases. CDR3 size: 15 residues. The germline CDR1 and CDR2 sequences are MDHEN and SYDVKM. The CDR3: CASRKRQGSPNEQFF. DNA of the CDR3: TGTGCCAGCAGGAAACGACAGGGTTCACCCAATGAGCAGTTCTTC.

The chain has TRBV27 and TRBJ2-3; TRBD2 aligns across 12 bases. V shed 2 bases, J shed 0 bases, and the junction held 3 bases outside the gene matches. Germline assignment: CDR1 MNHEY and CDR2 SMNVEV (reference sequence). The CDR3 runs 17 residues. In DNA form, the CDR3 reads TGTGCCAGCAGTTTAGGAGGACTAGCGGGAAGCACAGATACGCAGTATTTT. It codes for CASSLGGLAGSTDTQYF.

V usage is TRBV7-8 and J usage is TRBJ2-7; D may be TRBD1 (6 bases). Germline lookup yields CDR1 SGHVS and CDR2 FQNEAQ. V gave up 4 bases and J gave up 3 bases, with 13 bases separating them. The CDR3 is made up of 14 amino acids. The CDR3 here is CASSYTRGFYEQYF. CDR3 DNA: TGTGCCAGCAGCTATACCAGGGGATTCTACGAGCAGTACTTC.

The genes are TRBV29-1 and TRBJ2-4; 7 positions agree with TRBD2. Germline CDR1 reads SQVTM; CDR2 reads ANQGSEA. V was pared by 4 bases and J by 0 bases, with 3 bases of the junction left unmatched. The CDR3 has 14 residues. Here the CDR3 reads CSVGGGLAKNIQYF. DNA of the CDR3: TGCAGCGTTGGGGGGGGTCTAGCCAAAAACATTCAGTACTTC. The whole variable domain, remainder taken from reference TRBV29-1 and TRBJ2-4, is SAVISQKPSRDICQRGTSLTIQCQVDSQVTMMFWYRQQPGQSLTLIATANQGSEATYESGFVIDKFPISRPNLTFSTLTVSNMSPEDSSIYLCSVGGGLAKNIQYFGAGTRLSVL.

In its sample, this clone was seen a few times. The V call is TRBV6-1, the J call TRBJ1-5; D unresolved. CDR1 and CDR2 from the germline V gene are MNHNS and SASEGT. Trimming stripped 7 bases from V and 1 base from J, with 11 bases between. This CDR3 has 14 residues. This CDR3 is CASMGLLSNQPQHF. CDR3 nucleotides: TGTGCCAGCATGGGCCTCTTGAGCAATCAGCCCCAGCATTTT.

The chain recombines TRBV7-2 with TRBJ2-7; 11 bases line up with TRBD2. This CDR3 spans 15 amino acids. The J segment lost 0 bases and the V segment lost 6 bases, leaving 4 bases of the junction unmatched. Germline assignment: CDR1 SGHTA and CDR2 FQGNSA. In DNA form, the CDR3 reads TGTGCCAGCAGATCCACTAGCGGGAGCTCCTACGAGCAGTACTTC. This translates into CASRSTSGSSYEQYF.

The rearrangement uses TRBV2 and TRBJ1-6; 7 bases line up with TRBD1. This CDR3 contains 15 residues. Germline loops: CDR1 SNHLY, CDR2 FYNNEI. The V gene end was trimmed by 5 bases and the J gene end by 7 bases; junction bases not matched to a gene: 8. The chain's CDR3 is CASSQGQLTNSPLHF. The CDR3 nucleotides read TGTGCCAGCAGTCAGGGACAGCTGACCAATTCACCCCTCCACTTT.

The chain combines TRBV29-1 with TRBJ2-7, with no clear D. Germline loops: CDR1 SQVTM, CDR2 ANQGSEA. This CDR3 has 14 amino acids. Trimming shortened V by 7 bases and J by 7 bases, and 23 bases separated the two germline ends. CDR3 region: CSAHDGAPTREQYF. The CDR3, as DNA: TGCAGCGCCCACGACGGAGCCCCTACGAGGGAGCAGTACTTC.

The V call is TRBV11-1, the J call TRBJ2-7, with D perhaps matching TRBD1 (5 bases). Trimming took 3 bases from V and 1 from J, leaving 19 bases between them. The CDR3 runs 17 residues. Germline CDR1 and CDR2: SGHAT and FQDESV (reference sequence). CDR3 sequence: CASSFLGAAEISYEQYF. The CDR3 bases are TGTGCCAGCAGCTTCCTAGGGGCCGCCGAAATTTCCTACGAGCAGTACTTC.

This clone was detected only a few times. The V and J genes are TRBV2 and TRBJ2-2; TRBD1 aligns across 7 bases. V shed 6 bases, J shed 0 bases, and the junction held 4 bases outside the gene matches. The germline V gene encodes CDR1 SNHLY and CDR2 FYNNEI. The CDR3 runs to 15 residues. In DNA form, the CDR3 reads TGTGCCAGCAGAGATGGACAGGCGAACACCGGGGAGCTGTTTTTT. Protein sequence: CASRDGQANTGELFF.

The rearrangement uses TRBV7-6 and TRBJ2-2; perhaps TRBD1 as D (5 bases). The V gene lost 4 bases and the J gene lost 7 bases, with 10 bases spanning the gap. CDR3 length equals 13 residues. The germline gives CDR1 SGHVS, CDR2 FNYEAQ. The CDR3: CASSSQGDGELFF. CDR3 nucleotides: TGTGCCAGCAGCTCGCAGGGTGACGGGGAGCTGTTTTTT. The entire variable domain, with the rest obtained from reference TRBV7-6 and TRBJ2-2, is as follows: GAGVSQSPRYKVTKRGQDVALRCDPISGHVSLYWYRQALGQGPEFLTYFNYEAQQDKSGLPNDRFSAERPEGSISTLTIQRTEQRDSAMYRCASSSQGDGELFFGEGSRLTVL.

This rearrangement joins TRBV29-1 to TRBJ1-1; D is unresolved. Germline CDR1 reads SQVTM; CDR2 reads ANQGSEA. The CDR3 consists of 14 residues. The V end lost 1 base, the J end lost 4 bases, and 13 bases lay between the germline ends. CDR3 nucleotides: TGCAGCGTTGAAGTCCGGGGTGTGGGCACTGAAGCTTTCTTT. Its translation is CSVEVRGVGTEAFF.

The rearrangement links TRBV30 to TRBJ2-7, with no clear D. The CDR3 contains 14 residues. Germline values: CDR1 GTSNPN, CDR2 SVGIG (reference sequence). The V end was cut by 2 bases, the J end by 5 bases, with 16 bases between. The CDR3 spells CAWSPTIVPNEQYF. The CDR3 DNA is TGTGCCTGGAGTCCCACCATAGTACCTAACGAGCAGTACTTC.

The CDR3 protein is CASSEDRNTEAFF. CDR3 DNA sequence: TGTGCCAGCAGTGAAGACAGGAACACTGAAGCTTTCTTT. The chain couples TRBV2 to TRBJ1-1; unclear D gene. Germline lookup yields CDR1 SNHLY and CDR2 FYNNEI. Trimming removed 1 base at V and 1 base at J, with 4 bases between. This CDR3 contains 13 residues. Combining the CDR3 with reference TRBV2 and TRBJ1-1 gives the whole variable domain EPEVTQTPSHQVTQMGQEVILRCVPISNHLYFYWYRQILGQKVEFLVSFYNNEISEKSEIFDDQFSVERPDGSNFTLKIRSTKLEDSAMYFCASSEDRNTEAFFGQGTRLTVV.

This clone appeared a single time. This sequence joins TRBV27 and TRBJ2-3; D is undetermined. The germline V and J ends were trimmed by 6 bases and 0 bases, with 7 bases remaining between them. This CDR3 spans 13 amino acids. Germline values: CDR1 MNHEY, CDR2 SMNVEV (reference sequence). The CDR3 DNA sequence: TGTGCCAGCAGCCTACTTAGCACAGATACGCAGTATTTT. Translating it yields CASSLLSTDTQYF.

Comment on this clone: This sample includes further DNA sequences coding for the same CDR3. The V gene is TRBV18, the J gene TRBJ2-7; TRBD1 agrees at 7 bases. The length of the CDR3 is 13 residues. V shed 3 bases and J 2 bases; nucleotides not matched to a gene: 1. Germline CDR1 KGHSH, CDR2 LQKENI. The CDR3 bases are TGTGCCAGCTCACCGGGGACAGCCTACGAGCAGTACTTC. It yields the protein CASSPGTAYEQYF. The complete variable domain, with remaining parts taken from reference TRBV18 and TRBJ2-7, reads NAGVMQNPRHLVRRRGQEARLRCSPMKGHSHVYWYRQLPEEGLKFMVYLQKENIIDESGMPKERFSAEFPKEGPSILRIQQVVRGDSAAYFCASSPGTAYEQYFGPGTRLTVT.

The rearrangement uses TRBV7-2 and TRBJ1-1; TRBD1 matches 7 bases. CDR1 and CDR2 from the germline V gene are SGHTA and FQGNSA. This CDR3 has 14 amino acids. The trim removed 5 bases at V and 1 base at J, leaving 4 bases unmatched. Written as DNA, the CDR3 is TGTGCCAGCAGCAGCGACAGGGCGAACACTGAAGCTTTCTTT. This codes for CASSSDRANTEAFF.